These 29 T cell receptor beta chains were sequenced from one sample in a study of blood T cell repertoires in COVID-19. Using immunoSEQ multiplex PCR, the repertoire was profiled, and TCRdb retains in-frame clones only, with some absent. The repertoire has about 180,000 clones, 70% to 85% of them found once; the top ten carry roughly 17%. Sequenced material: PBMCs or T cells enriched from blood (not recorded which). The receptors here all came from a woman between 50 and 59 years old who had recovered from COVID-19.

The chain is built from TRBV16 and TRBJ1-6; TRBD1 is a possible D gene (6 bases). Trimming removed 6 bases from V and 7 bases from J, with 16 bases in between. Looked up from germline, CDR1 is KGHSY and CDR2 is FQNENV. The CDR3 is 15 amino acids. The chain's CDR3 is CASSPPDRNNSPLHF. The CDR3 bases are TGTGCCAGCAGTCCCCCCGACAGGAACAATTCACCCCTCCACTTT.

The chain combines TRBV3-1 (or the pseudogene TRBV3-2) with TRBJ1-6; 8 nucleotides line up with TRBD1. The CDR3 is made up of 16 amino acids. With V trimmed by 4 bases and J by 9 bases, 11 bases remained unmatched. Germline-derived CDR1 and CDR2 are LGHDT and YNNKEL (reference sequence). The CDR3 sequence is CASSPAYVTGVSPLHF. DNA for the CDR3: TGTGCCAGCAGCCCCGCTTATGTGACAGGGGTTTCACCCCTCCACTTT.

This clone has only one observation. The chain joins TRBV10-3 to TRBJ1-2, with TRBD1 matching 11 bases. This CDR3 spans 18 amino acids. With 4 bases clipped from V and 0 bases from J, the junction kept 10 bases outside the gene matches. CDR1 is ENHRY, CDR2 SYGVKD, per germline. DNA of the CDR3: TGTGCCATCAGTGTGTTGGGACAGGGGGTAGGCTCTAACTATGGCTACACCTTC. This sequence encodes CAISVLGQGVGSNYGYTF.

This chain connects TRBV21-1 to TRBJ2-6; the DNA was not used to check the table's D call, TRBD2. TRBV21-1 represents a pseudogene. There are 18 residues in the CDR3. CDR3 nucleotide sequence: TGTGCCAGCAGCAAAGTAGGGACTAGCGGCACTGGGGCCAACGTCCTGACTTTC. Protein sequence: CASSKVGTSGTGANVLTF.

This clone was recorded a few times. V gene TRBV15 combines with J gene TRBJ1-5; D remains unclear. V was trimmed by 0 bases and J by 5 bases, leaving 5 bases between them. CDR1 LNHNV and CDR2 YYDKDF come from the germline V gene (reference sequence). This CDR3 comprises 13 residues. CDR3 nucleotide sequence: TGTGCCACCAGCAGAGATCGGGATCAGCCCCAGCATTTT. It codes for CATSRDRDQPQHF.

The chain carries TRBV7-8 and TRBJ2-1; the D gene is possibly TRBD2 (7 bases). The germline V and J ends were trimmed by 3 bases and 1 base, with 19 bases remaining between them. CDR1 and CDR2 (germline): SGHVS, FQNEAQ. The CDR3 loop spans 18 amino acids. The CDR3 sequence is CASSLWEGVGASYNEQFF. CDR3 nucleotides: TGTGCCAGCAGCTTGTGGGAGGGAGTGGGGGCTTCCTACAATGAGCAGTTCTTC.

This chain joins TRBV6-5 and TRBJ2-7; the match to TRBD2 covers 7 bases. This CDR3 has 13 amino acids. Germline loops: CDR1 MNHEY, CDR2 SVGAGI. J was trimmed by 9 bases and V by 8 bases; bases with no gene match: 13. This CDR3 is CASSGGDYWGQYF. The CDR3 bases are TGTGCCAGCTCGGGTGGGGACTATTGGGGGCAGTACTTC.

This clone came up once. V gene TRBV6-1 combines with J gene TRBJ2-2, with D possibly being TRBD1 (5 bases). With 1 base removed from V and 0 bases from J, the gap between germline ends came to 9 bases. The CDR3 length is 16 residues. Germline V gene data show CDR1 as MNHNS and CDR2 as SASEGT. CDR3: CASSEGQNANTGELFF. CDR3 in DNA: TGTGCCAGCAGTGAAGGACAGAACGCGAACACCGGGGAGCTGTTTTTT.

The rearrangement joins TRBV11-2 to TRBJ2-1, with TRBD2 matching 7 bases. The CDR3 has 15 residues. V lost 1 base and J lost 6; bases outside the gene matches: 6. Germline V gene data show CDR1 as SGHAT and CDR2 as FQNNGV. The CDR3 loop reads CASSLGGGSPNEQFF. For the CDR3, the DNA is TGTGCCAGCAGCTTAGGGGGGGGTTCCCCCAATGAGCAGTTCTTC.

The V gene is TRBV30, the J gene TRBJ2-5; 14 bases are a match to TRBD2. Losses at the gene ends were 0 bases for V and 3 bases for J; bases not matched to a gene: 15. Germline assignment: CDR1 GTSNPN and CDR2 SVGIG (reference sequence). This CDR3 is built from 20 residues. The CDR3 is CAWSVPSWGLAGVGEETQYF. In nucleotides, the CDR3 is TGTGCCTGGAGTGTACCTTCCTGGGGACTAGCGGGAGTGGGAGAAGAGACCCAGTACTTC.

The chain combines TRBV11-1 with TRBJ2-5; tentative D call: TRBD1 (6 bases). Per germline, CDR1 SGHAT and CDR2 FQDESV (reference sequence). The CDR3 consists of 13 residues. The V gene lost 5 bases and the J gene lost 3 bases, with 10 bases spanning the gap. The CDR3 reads CASSLRGEETQYF. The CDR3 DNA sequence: TGTGCCAGCAGCCTCAGGGGAGAAGAGACCCAGTACTTC.

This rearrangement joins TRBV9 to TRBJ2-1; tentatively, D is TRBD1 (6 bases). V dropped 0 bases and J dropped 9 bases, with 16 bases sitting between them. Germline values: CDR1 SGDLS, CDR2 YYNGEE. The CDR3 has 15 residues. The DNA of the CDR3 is TGTGCCAGCAGCGTAGGAAGCTTCAGGGGCGGTGAGCAGTTCTTC. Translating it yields CASSVGSFRGGEQFF.

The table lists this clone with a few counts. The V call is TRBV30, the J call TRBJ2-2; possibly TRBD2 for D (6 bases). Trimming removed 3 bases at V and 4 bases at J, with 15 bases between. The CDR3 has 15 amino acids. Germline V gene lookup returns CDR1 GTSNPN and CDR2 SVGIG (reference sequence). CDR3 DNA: TGTGCCTGGAGATTAGGGGCCGGGGGCACCGGGGAGCTGTTTTTT. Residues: CAWRLGAGGTGELFF.

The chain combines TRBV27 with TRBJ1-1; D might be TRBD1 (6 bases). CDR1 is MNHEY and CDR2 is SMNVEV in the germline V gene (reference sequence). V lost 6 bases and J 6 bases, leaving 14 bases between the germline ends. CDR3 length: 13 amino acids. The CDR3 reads CASRTTGLPEAFF. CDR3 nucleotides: TGTGCCAGCAGGACAACAGGGCTGCCTGAAGCTTTCTTT.

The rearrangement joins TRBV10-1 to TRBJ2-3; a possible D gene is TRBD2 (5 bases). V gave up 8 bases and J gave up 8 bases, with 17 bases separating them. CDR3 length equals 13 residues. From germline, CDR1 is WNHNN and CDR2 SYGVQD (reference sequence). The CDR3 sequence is CASSPNSGVTQYF. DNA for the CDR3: TGCGCCAGCTCACCAAACAGCGGTGTTACGCAGTATTTT.

In DNA form, the CDR3 reads TGCAGCGTGACTAGCGGGCCTGGGACAGGGAACACTGAAGCTTTCTTT. It yields the protein CSVTSGPGTGNTEAFF. This sequence joins TRBV29-1 and TRBJ1-1, with 8 nucleotides matching TRBD1. V gave up 6 bases and J gave up 1 base; unmatched junction bases: 13. The CDR3 has 16 residues. In germline, CDR1 is SQVTM, CDR2 ANQGSEA.

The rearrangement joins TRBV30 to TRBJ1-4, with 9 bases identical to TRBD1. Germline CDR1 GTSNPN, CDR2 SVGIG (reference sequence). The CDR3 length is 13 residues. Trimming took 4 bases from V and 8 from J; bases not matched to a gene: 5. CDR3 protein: CAWNRGLQEKLFF. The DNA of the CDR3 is TGTGCCTGGAACAGGGGGCTTCAGGAAAAACTGTTTTTT.

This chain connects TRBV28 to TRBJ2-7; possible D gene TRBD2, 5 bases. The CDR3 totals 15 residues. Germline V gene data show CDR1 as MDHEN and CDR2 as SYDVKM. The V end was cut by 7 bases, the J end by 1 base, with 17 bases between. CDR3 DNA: TGTGCCAGCACTTCAATGGGCGGAGGATCCTACGAGCAGTACTTC. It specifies CASTSMGGGSYEQYF.

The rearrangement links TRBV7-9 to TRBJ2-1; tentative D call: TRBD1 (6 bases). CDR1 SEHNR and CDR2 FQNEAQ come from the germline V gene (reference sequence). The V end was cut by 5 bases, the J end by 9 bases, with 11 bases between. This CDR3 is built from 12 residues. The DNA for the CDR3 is TGTGCCAGCAGCCAACAGACAGGTGAGCAGTTCTTC. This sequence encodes CASSQQTGEQFF.

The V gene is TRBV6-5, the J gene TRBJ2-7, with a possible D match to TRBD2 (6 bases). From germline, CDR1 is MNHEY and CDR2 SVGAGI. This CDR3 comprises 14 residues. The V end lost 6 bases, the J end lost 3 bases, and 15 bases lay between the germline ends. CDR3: CASSPGVTVYEQYF. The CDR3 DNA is TGTGCCAGCAGCCCGGGGGTGACGGTCTACGAGCAGTACTTC.

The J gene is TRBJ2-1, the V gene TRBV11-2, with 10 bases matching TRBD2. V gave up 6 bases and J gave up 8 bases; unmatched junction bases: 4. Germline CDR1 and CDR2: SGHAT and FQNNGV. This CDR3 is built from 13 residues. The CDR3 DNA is TGTGCCAGCAGACTAGCGGGAAGTGATGAGCAGTTCTTC. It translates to CASRLAGSDEQFF.

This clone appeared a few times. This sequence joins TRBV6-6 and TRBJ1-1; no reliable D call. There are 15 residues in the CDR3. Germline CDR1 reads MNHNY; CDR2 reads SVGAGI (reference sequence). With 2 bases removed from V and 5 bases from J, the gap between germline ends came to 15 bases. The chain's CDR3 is CASSYDPGWRTEAFF. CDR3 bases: TGTGCCAGCAGTTACGATCCAGGATGGAGGACTGAAGCTTTCTTT.

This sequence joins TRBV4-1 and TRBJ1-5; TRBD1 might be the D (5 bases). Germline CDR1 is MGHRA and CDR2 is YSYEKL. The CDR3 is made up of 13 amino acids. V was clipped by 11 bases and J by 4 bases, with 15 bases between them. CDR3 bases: TGCGCCTCTACGACAGAGATGAATCAGCCCCAGCATTTT. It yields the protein CASTTEMNQPQHF.

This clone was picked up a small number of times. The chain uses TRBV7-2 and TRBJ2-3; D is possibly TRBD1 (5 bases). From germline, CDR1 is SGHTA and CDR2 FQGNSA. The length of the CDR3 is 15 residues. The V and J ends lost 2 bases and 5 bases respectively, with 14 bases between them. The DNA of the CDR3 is TGTGCCAGCAGCTTATTGGGGCAGGGCGAAGATACGCAGTATTTT. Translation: CASSLLGQGEDTQYF. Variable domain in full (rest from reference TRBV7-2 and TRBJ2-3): GAGVSQSPSNKVTEKGKDVELRCDPISGHTALYWYRQSLGQGLEFLIYFQGNSAPDKSGLPSDRFSAERTGGSVSTLTIQRTQQEDSAVYLCASSLLGQGEDTQYFGPGTRLTVL.

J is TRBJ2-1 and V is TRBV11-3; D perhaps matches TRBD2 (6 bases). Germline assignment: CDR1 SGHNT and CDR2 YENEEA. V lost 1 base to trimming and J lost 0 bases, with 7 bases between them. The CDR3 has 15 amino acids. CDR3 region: CASSLVGGSYNEQFF. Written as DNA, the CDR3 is TGTGCCAGCAGCTTAGTGGGGGGCTCCTACAATGAGCAGTTCTTC.

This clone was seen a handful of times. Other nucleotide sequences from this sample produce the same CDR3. Written as DNA, the CDR3 is TGTGCCAGCAGCCAAGCCGTTTACGAGCAGTACTTC. Amino acid sequence: CASSQAVYEQYF. V is TRBV3-1 (or the pseudogene TRBV3-2) and J is TRBJ2-7, with D unresolved. This CDR3 spans 12 amino acids. The V gene's germline CDR1 is LGHDT and CDR2 YNNKEL (reference sequence). Deletions cut 1 base from V and 4 bases from J, with 5 bases between.

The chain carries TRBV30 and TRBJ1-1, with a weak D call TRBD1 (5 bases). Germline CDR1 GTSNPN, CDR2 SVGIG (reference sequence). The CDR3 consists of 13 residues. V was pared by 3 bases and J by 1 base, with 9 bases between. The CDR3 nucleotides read TGTGCCTGGAGCTTCGGACAGAACACTGAAGCTTTCTTT. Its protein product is CAWSFGQNTEAFF. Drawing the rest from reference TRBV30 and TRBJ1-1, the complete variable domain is SQTIHQWPATLVQPVGSPLSLECTVEGTSNPNLYWYRQAAGRGLQLLFYSVGIGQISSEVPQNLSASRPQDRQFILSSKKLLLSDSGFYLCAWSFGQNTEAFFGQGTRLTVV.

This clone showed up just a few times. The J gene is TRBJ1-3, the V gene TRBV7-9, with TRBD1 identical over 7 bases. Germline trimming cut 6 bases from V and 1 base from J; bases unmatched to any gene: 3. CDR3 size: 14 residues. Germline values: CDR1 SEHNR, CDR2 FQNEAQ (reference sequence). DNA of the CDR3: TGTGCCAGCAGAGAACAGGGGTCTGGAAACACCATATATTTT. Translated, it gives CASREQGSGNTIYF.

Here the CDR3 reads CASSLRRLNTEAFF. CDR3 coding DNA: TGCGCCAGCAGCTTGCGCAGATTGAACACTGAAGCTTTCTTT. This sequence joins TRBV5-1 and TRBJ1-1; D is ambiguous. Germline CDR1 SGHRS, CDR2 YFSETQ. This CDR3 has 14 amino acids. The V end lost 1 base, the J end lost 0 bases, and 7 bases lay between the germline ends.